A single T cell receptor beta chain is shown here with its context. The data were obtained in a study of blood T cell repertoires in COVID-19. In the study overall: Sites across the United States, Italy and Spain contributed samples from acute and convalescent COVID-19. The analysed material was cDNA or gDNA that came from T cells, B-cell-depleted T cells, or PBMCs.

Germline V lookup: CDR1 SQVTM, CDR2 ANQGSEA. The CDR3 consists of 13 residues. V gave up 1 base and J gave up 5 bases, with 10 bases separating them. As handled by the study authors: By means of reference gene primer amplification, nucleated cell counts were estimated. This table comes from immunoSEQ multiplex PCR, and its TCRdb copy is limited to in-frame clones, with some not included. From that table come the V and J calls and clone size; the DNA was used to work out D and trimming. The sample yields hundreds of thousands of clones, about 80% seen once. This chain links TRBV29-1 with TRBJ2-3; D is perhaps TRBD1 (5 bases). Sequenced sample: peripheral blood. This clonotype originated in a woman older than 75 with acute or convalescent COVID-19. The CDR3 is CSVEGSGRDTQYF. The CDR3 nucleotides are TGCAGCGTTGAAGGATCAGGGCGAGATACGCAGTATTTT.